This paragraph reports one T cell receptor beta chain. These data originate in a study of identical twins. TCRdb ran MiXCR on the 5' RACE reads and lists one entry per CDR3 protein. Here the sample spans 400,000 to 550,000 distinct CDR3 sequences, 20% to 25% being singletons. The CDR3 has 15 residues. V lost 4 bases to trimming and J lost 4 bases; unmatched junction nucleotides: 4. The same specimen was also included in a second study, on T cells expressing NK-cell markers.

The rearrangement uses TRBV12-3 or TRBV12-4 and TRBJ2-3, with 11 nucleotides matching TRBD2. Sequenced sample: CD4+ T cells sorted from blood. The receptor's source is a woman aged 18-29 years in good health. The CDR3 nucleotides read TGTGCCAGCAGTTCAACTAGCGGGAGCGCAGATACGCAGTATTTT. Its translation: CASSSTSGSADTQYF.